These 27 T cell receptor beta chains came from one sample sequenced in a study of early stage breast cancer tumors (TCRdb year 2017). Library generation was performed with the immunoSEQ multiplex PCR assay. TCRdb carries this immuneACCESS record with in-frame sequences only. Its versions omit some clonotypes, under half of them owing to an unresolved V gene in the studies checked, with the rest unexplained. Counted in this sample were tens of thousands of clones; 90% to 95% of them appeared once. About 5% of the sample comes from the top ten. Sequencing used blood. These receptors originate from a person aged 70 to 85 with breast cancer.

The V gene is TRBV27, the J gene TRBJ1-2, with no clear D. CDR1 and CDR2 from the germline V gene are MNHEY and SMNVEV (reference sequence). Between the trimmed V and J ends, which lost 3 bases and 4 bases, there was a span of 12 bases. The length of the CDR3 is 14 residues. The CDR3 DNA follows: TGTGCCAGCAGTTTTGGCTCCCGAGGCTATGGCTACACCTTC. Translation gives CASSFGSRGYGYTF.

This rearrangement joins TRBV18 to TRBJ1-1, with no clear D. The CDR3 extends over 14 amino acids. Germline CDR1 reads KGHSH; CDR2 reads LQKENI. Deletions cut 9 bases from V and 4 bases from J, with 18 bases between. CDR3: CASGSQEVVTEAFF. The CDR3 DNA reads TGTGCCAGTGGATCCCAGGAAGTTGTCACTGAAGCTTTCTTT. The full variable domain, completed using reference TRBV18 and TRBJ1-1, is NAGVMQNPRHLVRRRGQEARLRCSPMKGHSHVYWYRQLPEEGLKFMVYLQKENIIDESGMPKERFSAEFPKEGPSILRIQQVVRGDSAAYFCASGSQEVVTEAFFGQGTRLTVV.

In DNA form, the CDR3 reads TGTGCCAGCAGCCAAGGATTGGGGGCAGGGGGATATGGCTACACCTTC. As protein: CASSQGLGAGGYGYTF. This chain uses TRBV4-2 with TRBJ1-2; 7 bases agree with TRBD1. The ends lost 1 base at V and 5 bases at J; junction bases unmatched: 10. Germline lookup yields CDR1 LGHNA and CDR2 YNFKEQ. This CDR3 has 16 amino acids.

The rearrangement uses TRBV19 and TRBJ2-6, with 13 nucleotides matching TRBD2. Trimming at V came to 11 bases and at J to 0 bases, leaving 4 bases not matched to a gene. CDR1 is LNHDA, CDR2 SQIVND, per germline (reference sequence). The CDR3 is made up of 16 amino acids. The CDR3 here is CAVGTSGASGANVLTF. The CDR3 region has the DNA TGTGCCGTCGGGACTAGCGGGGCCTCTGGGGCCAACGTCCTGACTTTC.

This clone was counted once. The rearrangement joins TRBV6-1 to TRBJ2-2; tentatively, D is TRBD2 (5 bases). V lost 8 bases and J 5 bases, leaving 12 bases between the germline ends. The CDR3 contains 13 residues. Germline lookup yields CDR1 MNHNS and CDR2 SASEGT. CDR3 protein: CASVELVTGELFF. CDR3 bases: TGTGCCAGCGTTGAACTAGTAACCGGGGAGCTGTTTTTT.

The chain links TRBV4-2 to TRBJ1-2, with D possibly TRBD1 on 5 matching bases. V shed 2 bases and J shed 5 bases, with 18 bases lying between them. CDR1 and CDR2 (germline): LGHNA, YNFKEQ. This CDR3 has 16 amino acids. In nucleotides, the CDR3 is TGTGCCAGCAGCCAATTAAGAGACGGGGGTGGTTATGGCTACACCTTC. This codes for CASSQLRDGGGYGYTF.

J is TRBJ1-5 and V is TRBV6-5, with D perhaps matching TRBD1 (6 bases). With 6 bases removed from V and 2 bases from J, the gap between germline ends came to 11 bases. The germline gives CDR1 MNHEY, CDR2 SVGAGI. The CDR3 runs 14 residues. CDR3 sequence reads: CASSDYRGNQPQHF. The DNA for the CDR3 is TGTGCCAGCAGCGATTACAGGGGCAATCAGCCCCAGCATTTT.

This rearrangement joins TRBV6-5 to TRBJ2-7; 14 bases are a match to TRBD2. Looked up from germline, CDR1 is MNHEY and CDR2 is SVGAGI. This CDR3 comprises 16 residues. The ends lost 4 bases at V and 2 bases at J; junction bases unmatched: 4. CDR3: CASSSQTSGGAYEQYF. The CDR3, as DNA: TGTGCCAGCAGTTCTCAGACTAGCGGGGGGGCCTACGAGCAGTACTTC.

The chain uses TRBV7-9 and TRBJ2-1, with 8 bases that match TRBD2. Germline lookup yields CDR1 SEHNR and CDR2 FQNEAQ (reference sequence). The CDR3 is 16 residues long. The junction had 14 bases not matched to a gene; V was cut back by 6 bases and J by 7 bases. CDR3 sequence reads: CASRPPGGGTGNEQFF. CDR3 in DNA: TGTGCCAGCAGGCCACCGGGCGGGGGGACGGGAAATGAGCAGTTCTTC. Full variable domain (remainder filled in from reference TRBV7-9 and TRBJ2-1): DTGVSQNPRHKITKRGQNVTFRCDPISEHNRLYWYRQTLGQGPEFLTYFQNEAQLEKSRLLSDRFSAERPKGSFSTLEIQRTEQGDSAMYLCASRPPGGGTGNEQFFGPGTRLTVL.

The chain links TRBV5-1 to TRBJ2-1; 7 bases are shared with TRBD2. In germline, CDR1 is SGHRS, CDR2 YFSETQ. The CDR3 runs to 13 residues. After removal of 3 bases from V and 7 bases from J, the junction contained 4 bases not matched to a gene. The CDR3 nucleotides read TGCGCCAGCAGCTGGACTAGAAGTAATGAGCAGTTCTTC. Translation gives CASSWTRSNEQFF. The entire variable domain, with the rest obtained from reference TRBV5-1 and TRBJ2-1, is as follows: KAGVTQTPRYLIKTRGQQVTLSCSPISGHRSVSWYQQTPGQGLQFLFEYFSETQRNKGNFPGRFSGRQFSNSRSEMNVSTLELGDSALYLCASSWTRSNEQFFGPGTRLTVL.

This clone was found once. Compared with germline, one end of the junction differs, possibly owing to a read error. This rearrangement joins TRBV7-7 to TRBJ2-7; D is possibly TRBD2 (6 bases). The CDR3 spans 13 residues. Per the germline V gene, CDR1 is SSHAT and CDR2 is FNYEAQ (reference sequence). The chain's CDR3 is CASSRDLNYEQYF. The CDR3 DNA reads as TGTGCTAGCAGCCGGGACTTGAATTACGAGCAGTACTTC.

This clone was seen a single time. The rearrangement uses TRBV6-6 and TRBJ2-7, with D maybe TRBD2 (6 bases). Germline V gene lookup returns CDR1 MNHNY and CDR2 SVGAGI (reference sequence). This CDR3 spans 15 amino acids. Trimming removed 0 bases from V and 2 bases from J, with 11 bases in between. CDR3: CASSYSWTTTYEQYF. The CDR3 nucleotides read TGTGCCAGCAGTTACTCCTGGACTACCACCTACGAGCAGTACTTC.

The chain has TRBV4-3 and TRBJ2-7; 7 nucleotides match TRBD2. Germline V gene data show CDR1 as LGHNA and CDR2 as YSLEER. This CDR3 has 14 residues. V shed 4 bases and J 3 bases; nucleotides not matched to a gene: 6. CDR3: CASSPRLAIYEQYF. As DNA, the CDR3 is TGCGCCAGCAGCCCAAGACTAGCAATCTACGAGCAGTACTTC.

The chain recombines TRBV5-5 with TRBJ2-1; 14 bases agree with TRBD2. Germline loops: CDR1 SGHKS, CDR2 YYEKEE (reference sequence). The length of the CDR3 is 17 residues. The junction had 6 bases not matched to a gene; V was cut back by 4 bases and J by 3 bases. The CDR3, as DNA: TGTGCCAGCAGCGCGACTAGCGGGAGGGCCAGCTACAATGAGCAGTTCTTC. Its protein product is CASSATSGRASYNEQFF.

This chain uses TRBV7-2 with TRBJ2-3; maybe TRBD2 (6 bases). Looked up from germline, CDR1 is SGHTA and CDR2 is FQGNSA. The V gene lost 2 bases and the J gene lost 7 bases, with 19 bases spanning the gap. The length of the CDR3 is 16 residues. The CDR3: CASSLSIVLAQNTQYF. The CDR3 DNA sequence: TGTGCCAGCAGCTTAAGTATTGTGCTAGCGCAAAATACGCAGTATTTT.

The sample holds one count of this clone. The CDR3: CASSWTAMQASEQYF. The CDR3 DNA sequence: TGTGCCAGTAGTTGGACAGCGATGCAGGCGTCCGAGCAGTACTTC. This rearrangement joins TRBV19 to TRBJ2-7; D possibly corresponds to TRBD1 (6 bases). Germline V gives CDR1 LNHDA, CDR2 SQIVND (reference sequence). V lost 5 bases and J lost 6, with 20 bases in between. CDR3 length equals 15 residues.

CDR3 sequence reads: CASSLMGLAVYNEQFF. The CDR3 region has the DNA TGTGCCAGCAGCTTAATGGGACTAGCGGTCTACAATGAGCAGTTCTTC. V and J are TRBV7-8 and TRBJ2-1, with 11 bases identical to TRBD2. CDR3 length equals 16 residues. The J segment lost 3 bases and the V segment lost 2 bases, leaving 3 bases of the junction unmatched. Germline CDR1 is SGHVS and CDR2 is FQNEAQ. The full variable domain, its missing parts supplied by reference TRBV7-8 and TRBJ2-1, is GAGVSQSPRYKVAKRGQDVALRCDPISGHVSLFWYQQALGQGPEFLTYFQNEAQLDKSGLPSDRFFAERPEGSVSTLKIQRTQQEDSAVYLCASSLMGLAVYNEQFFGPGTRLTVL.

The chain joins TRBV5-1 to TRBJ2-2, with TRBD1 as a possible D gene (5 bases). The germline V gene has CDR1 SGHRS and CDR2 YFSETQ. CDR3 length: 16 residues. Trimming pared 4 bases from V and 1 base from J, leaving 14 bases between. The CDR3 region is CASSPMSRENTGELFF. The CDR3 DNA reads TGCGCCAGCAGCCCCATGTCCAGGGAGAACACCGGGGAGCTGTTTTTT.

The V and J genes are TRBV5-4 and TRBJ1-1; D not certain. Germline CDR1 SGHNT, CDR2 YYREEE (reference sequence). The V end was cut by 1 base, the J end by 4 bases, with 11 bases between. This CDR3 is built from 14 residues. This chain's CDR3 is CASSLHAGATEAFF. The CDR3 DNA reads TGTGCCAGCAGCTTGCATGCGGGTGCCACTGAAGCTTTCTTT.

The chain combines TRBV11-3 with TRBJ2-1, with D tentatively TRBD2 (6 bases). CDR3 length equals 14 residues. From germline, CDR1 is SGHNT and CDR2 YENEEA. V was cut by 2 bases and J by 9 bases, with 14 bases left in between. The CDR3 DNA reads TGTGCCAGCAGCTTAAACCCTAGCGCAGTTGAGCAGTTCTTC. Its protein is CASSLNPSAVEQFF.

V and J are TRBV28 and TRBJ1-2, with D unclear. From germline, CDR1 is MDHEN and CDR2 SYDVKM. V was pared by 2 bases and J by 4 bases, with 5 bases between. This CDR3 region has 12 residues. The CDR3 DNA reads as TGTGCCAGCAGTTTAATTCGCTATGGCTACACCTTC. Its translation is CASSLIRYGYTF.

The V gene is TRBV19, the J gene TRBJ1-1; D is possibly TRBD1 (5 bases). This CDR3 has 14 residues. V lost 9 bases and J lost 5, with 19 bases in between. Germline loops: CDR1 LNHDA, CDR2 SQIVND (reference sequence). The CDR3 spells CASLGRGGRTEAFF. In DNA, the CDR3 is TGTGCCAGCCTTGGGCGGGGCGGGAGGACTGAAGCTTTCTTT.

This chain links TRBV28 with TRBJ2-1; 8 nucleotides line up with TRBD2. The germline V gene encodes CDR1 MDHEN and CDR2 SYDVKM. This CDR3 region has 15 residues. The V and J ends lost 2 bases and 0 bases, in that order; junction bases with no gene match: 0. CDR3 in amino acids: CASSLSGSSYNEQFF. The CDR3 bases are TGTGCCAGCAGTTTAAGCGGGAGCTCCTACAATGAGCAGTTCTTC.

V usage is TRBV5-1 and J usage is TRBJ2-2; D may be TRBD2 (6 bases). The CDR3 sequence is 15 residues long. The V end lost 2 bases, the J end lost 0 bases, and 8 bases lay between the germline ends. The germline V gene has CDR1 SGHRS and CDR2 YFSETQ. The CDR3 DNA reads as TGCGCCAGCAGCTTCGCGGGGCCGAACACCGGGGAGCTGTTTTTT. Encoded protein: CASSFAGPNTGELFF. Using reference TRBV5-1 and TRBJ2-2 for the parts outside the CDR3, the full variable domain is KAGVTQTPRYLIKTRGQQVTLSCSPISGHRSVSWYQQTPGQGLQFLFEYFSETQRNKGNFPGRFSGRQFSNSRSEMNVSTLELGDSALYLCASSFAGPNTGELFFGEGSRLTVL.

The chain employs TRBV11-3 and TRBJ2-1; D possibly corresponds to TRBD1 (6 bases). The V end was cut by 1 base, the J end by 12 bases, with 10 bases between. Germline V gives CDR1 SGHNT, CDR2 YENEEA. The CDR3 extends over 12 amino acids. For the CDR3, the DNA is TGTGCCAGCAGCTTAGCTGTAGGGGGGCAGTTCTTC. Amino acid sequence: CASSLAVGGQFF. Filled out from reference TRBV11-3 and TRBJ2-1, the complete variable domain reads EAGVVQSPRYKIIEKKQPVAFWCNPISGHNTLYWYLQNLGQGPELLIRYENEEAVDDSQLPKDRFSAERLKGVDSTLKIQPAELGDSAVYLCASSLAVGGQFFGPGTRLTVL.

This clone has only one observation. The J gene is TRBJ1-1, the V gene TRBV4-1, with 8 bases fitting TRBD1. The germline gives CDR1 MGHRA, CDR2 YSYEKL. This CDR3 comprises 15 residues. J was trimmed by 0 bases and V by 8 bases; bases with no gene match: 8. In DNA, the CDR3 is TGCGCCAGCCGAGACCGGGGACAGGTGAACACTGAAGCTTTCTTT. Amino acid sequence: CASRDRGQVNTEAFF.

The chain recombines TRBV5-1 with TRBJ2-1; no clear D gene. V lost 1 base and J 3 bases, leaving 8 bases between the germline ends. CDR1 and CDR2 (germline): SGHRS, YFSETQ. This CDR3 region has 14 residues. The CDR3 nucleotides are TGCGCCAGCAGCTTGAATAATCGCTACAATGAGCAGTTCTTC. Its protein is CASSLNNRYNEQFF.